This TCR beta chain comes out of a study of cytomegalovirus exposure and HLA in healthy donors. Whole-study results and caveats: In a later analysis, parvovirus B19, influenza, CMV and Epstein-Barr virus appeared linked to several top co-occurrence clusters. Later work found most CMV-associated TCR beta chains apparently HLA-restricted.

The CDR3 is made up of 15 amino acids. Trimming shortened V by 0 bases and J by 0 bases, and 6 bases separated the two germline ends. Per germline, CDR1 SGHRS and CDR2 YFSETQ. A note on this clone: Its specificity is unknown.

PCR involved 60 Vbeta and 13 Jbeta primers. Clones were read by immunoSEQ multiplex PCR, and TCRdb kept only the in-frame ones, dropping some. The sample contains 100,000 or so clones, roughly 15% of which appear only once. The sample comprised PBMCs. The receptor's source is a female donor in good health and CMV-seronegative. V is TRBV5-1 and J is TRBJ2-2; D is perhaps TRBD2 (6 bases). The CDR3 protein is CASSLGGANTGELFF. The CDR3 bases are TGCGCCAGCAGCTTGGGGGGGGCGAACACCGGGGAGCTGTTTTTT.